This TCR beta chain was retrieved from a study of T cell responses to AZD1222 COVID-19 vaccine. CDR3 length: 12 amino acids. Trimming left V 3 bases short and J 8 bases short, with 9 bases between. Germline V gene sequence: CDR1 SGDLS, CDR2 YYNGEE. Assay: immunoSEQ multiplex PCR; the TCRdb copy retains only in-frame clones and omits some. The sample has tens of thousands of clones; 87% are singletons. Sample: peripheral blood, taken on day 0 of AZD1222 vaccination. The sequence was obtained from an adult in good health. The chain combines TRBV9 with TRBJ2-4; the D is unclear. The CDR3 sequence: CASSDQWDIQYF. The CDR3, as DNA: TGTGCCAGCAGCGACCAATGGGACATTCAGTACTTC.